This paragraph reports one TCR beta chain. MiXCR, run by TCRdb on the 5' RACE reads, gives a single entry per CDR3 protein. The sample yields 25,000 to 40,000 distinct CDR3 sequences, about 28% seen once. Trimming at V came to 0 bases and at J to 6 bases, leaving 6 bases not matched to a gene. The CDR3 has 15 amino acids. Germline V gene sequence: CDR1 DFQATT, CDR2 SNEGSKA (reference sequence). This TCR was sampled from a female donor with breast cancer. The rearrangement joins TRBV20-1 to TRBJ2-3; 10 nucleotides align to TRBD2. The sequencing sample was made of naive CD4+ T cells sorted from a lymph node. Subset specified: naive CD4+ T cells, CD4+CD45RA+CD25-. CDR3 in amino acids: CSARDPSGGGDTQYF. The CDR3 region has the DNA TGCAGTGCTAGAGATCCTAGCGGGGGAGGGGATACGCAGTATTTT.